This T cell receptor beta chain originates from a study of T cell responses to AZD1222 COVID-19 vaccine. Germline lookup yields CDR1 SEHNR and CDR2 FQNEAQ (reference sequence). The length of the CDR3 is 12 residues. The V end lost 4 bases, the J end lost 4 bases, and 8 bases lay between the germline ends. Libraries were prepared by immunoSEQ multiplex PCR; TCRdb keeps only in-frame clonotypes and omits some of them. The profile covers around 120,000 clones, with approximately 85% appearing a single time and roughly a sixth taken by the ten largest. This receptor was taken from an adult in good health. Sample: peripheral blood, taken on day 0 of MenACWY control vaccination. This sequence joins TRBV7-9 and TRBJ2-7; D perhaps matches TRBD1 (5 bases). In nucleotides, the CDR3 is TGTGCCAGCAGCTCGACAGTATACGAGCAGTACTTC. Translating gives CASSSTVYEQYF.